The entry that follows covers one T cell receptor (beta chain) sequence. Per the germline V gene, CDR1 is SQVTM and CDR2 is ANQGSEA. The CDR3 contains 16 residues. The V and J ends lost 6 bases and 2 bases respectively, with 20 bases between them. Each CDR3 protein gets one entry after TCRdb re-called the 5' RACE reads with MiXCR. The table lists tens of thousands of distinct CDR3 sequences, roughly 26% of them singletons, with roughly 3.5% in the top ten. The source of this sequence is a female donor with breast cancer. The genes are TRBV29-1 and TRBJ2-1; no firm D call. The source material was naive CD4+ T cells sorted from a lymph node. The sample's subset: naive CD4+ T cells, CD4+CD45RA+CD25-. In DNA, the CDR3 is TGCAGCGTCGCAGATCCACCTCGATCCCCCTACAATGAGCAGTTCTTC. Protein: CSVADPPRSPYNEQFF.